A selection of T cell receptor beta chains follows, all from one sample in a study of control samples from healthy donors and cancer patients. The method was immunoSEQ multiplex PCR; TCRdb's version includes in-frame clones alone and lacks a portion of them. Of 50,000 to 65,000 clones in the sample, 90% are singletons; the top ten hold roughly 1.2%. The sequencing sample was made of PBMCs. The receptors shown here come from a woman in her fifties or sixties with colorectal cancer. The CDR3 runs from the conserved cysteine through the conserved F or W. A D gene is named only where the DNA matches it firmly. Clone size is shown for a subset of rows, as once, few, many or a class of expanded clone.

J	size	D	V	DNA	CDR3
TRBJ2-5	NA	TRBD2	TRBV27	TGTGCCAGCAGCTTGGGACTAGCGGGGAGAGAGACCCAGTACTTC	CASSLGLAGRETQYF
TRBJ1-1	NA	NA	TRBV9	TGTGCCAGCAGCGTAAACAGTATGAACACTGAAGCTTTCTTT	CASSVNSMNTEAFF
TRBJ2-2	NA	NA	TRBV7-9	TGTGCCAGCAGCCTCGACGTTACCGGGGAGCTGTTTTTT	CASSLDVTGELFF
TRBJ2-5	NA	NA	TRBV25-1	TGTGCCAGCAGTACACAGGAGATCCATGAGACCCAGTACTTC	CASSTQEIHETQYF
TRBJ2-3	NA	NA	TRBV7-8	TGTGCCAGCGGAGGGGGGGCCCTATCAGATACGCAGTATTTT	CASGGGALSDTQYF
TRBJ2-3	NA	NA	TRBV7-3	TGTGCCAGCAGCTTAGACAACACAGATACGCAGTATTTT	CASSLDNTDTQYF
TRBJ2-7	NA	NA	TRBV2	TGTGCCAGCACCACTAACTGGGAAAGCTCCTACGAGCAGTACTTC	CASTTNWESSYEQYF
TRBJ1-2	NA	TRBD1	TRBV30	TGTGCCTGGAGACCGGGACAGTACTATGGCTACACCTTC	CAWRPGQYYGYTF
TRBJ2-1	NA	NA	TRBV19	TGTGCCAGTAGTGGCCCCGGGGGCCCGCAGTTCTTC	CASSGPGGPQFF
TRBJ1-1	NA	NA	TRBV11-3	TGTGCCAGCAGCCTACTGGGTAACACTGAAGCTTTCTTT	CASSLLGNTEAFF
TRBJ1-1	NA	TRBD1	TRBV2	TGTGCCAGCAGTAGGGACAGGGCCACTGAAGCTTTCTTT	CASSRDRATEAFF
TRBJ2-5	NA	TRBD1	TRBV5-1	TGCGCCAGCAGCCTGGGACAGGTCCAAGAGACCCAGTACTTC	CASSLGQVQETQYF
TRBJ1-5	NA	NA	TRBV7-8	TGTGCCAGCAGCAAGACAGCCTCCTCTAATCAGCCCCAGCATTTT	CASSKTASSNQPQHF
TRBJ1-2	NA	NA	TRBV5-8	TGTGCCAGCAGCTTGGCACAGTCCACCTATGGCTACACCTTC	CASSLAQSTYGYTF
TRBJ2-2	NA	TRBD1	TRBV3-1/TRBV3-2	TGTGCCAGCAGCCAGATACTACCGGGACAGGCGTCAGCCGGGGAGCTGTTTTTT	CASSQILPGQASAGELFF
TRBJ1-1	NA	NA	TRBV27	TGTGCCAGCAGCCATGGAGGGACGAAGACTGAAGCTTTCTTT	CASSHGGTKTEAFF
TRBJ2-1	NA	TRBD2	TRBV5-1	TGCGCCAGCAGCTTTCTTACTAGCGGGAGGATCGATGAGCAGTTCTTC	CASSFLTSGRIDEQFF
TRBJ2-1	NA	TRBD2	TRBV6-2/TRBV6-3	TGTGCCAGCAGTTACTTAGGGACTAGCGGAATCTACAATGAGCAGTTCTTC	CASSYLGTSGIYNEQFF
TRBJ1-1	once	NA	TRBV6-5	TGTGCCAGCAGAATCGGGGGACATCCCAACACTGAAGCTTTCTTT	CASRIGGHPNTEAFF
TRBJ2-3	NA	NA	TRBV7-2	TGTGCCAGCAGCTTAGGGGTAGGGGCGGGAGATACGCAGTATTTT	CASSLGVGAGDTQYF
TRBJ2-7	NA	NA	TRBV30	TGTGCCTGGGCGGTAGCAGGCCACGAGCAGTACTTC	CAWAVAGHEQYF
TRBJ2-3	NA	NA	TRBV27	TGTGCCAGCAGCGACACAGATACGCAGTATTTT	CASSDTDTQYF
TRBJ2-5	NA	NA	TRBV19	TGTGCCAGTAGTGCCCCGGGACGCCAAAGTGAGACCCAGTACTTC	CASSAPGRQSETQYF
TRBJ1-4	NA	NA	TRBV5-1	TGCGCCAGCAGCCTCCAGGGGGAAAAACTGTTTTTT	CASSLQGEKLFF
TRBJ1-1	NA	NA	TRBV25-1	TGTGCCAGCAGTGCCCTCACAGAGAACACTGAAGCTTTCTTT	CASSALTENTEAFF